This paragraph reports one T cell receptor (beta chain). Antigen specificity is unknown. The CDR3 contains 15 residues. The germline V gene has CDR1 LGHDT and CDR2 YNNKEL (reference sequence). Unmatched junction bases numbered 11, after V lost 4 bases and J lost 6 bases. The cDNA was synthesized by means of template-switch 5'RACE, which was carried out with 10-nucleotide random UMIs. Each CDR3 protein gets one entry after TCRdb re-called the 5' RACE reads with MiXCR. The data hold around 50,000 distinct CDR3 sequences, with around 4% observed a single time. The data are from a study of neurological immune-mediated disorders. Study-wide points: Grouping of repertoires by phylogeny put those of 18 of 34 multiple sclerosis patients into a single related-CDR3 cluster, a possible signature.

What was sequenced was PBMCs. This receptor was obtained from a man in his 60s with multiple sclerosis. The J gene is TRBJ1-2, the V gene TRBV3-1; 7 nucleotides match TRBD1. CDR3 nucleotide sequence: TGTGCCAGCAGCCTTACACAGGGGAGATGGCATGGCTACACCTTC. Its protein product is CASSLTQGRWHGYTF.